The 23 T cell receptor beta chains below come from one sample, sequenced in a study of control samples from healthy donors and cancer patients. This table comes from immunoSEQ multiplex PCR, and its TCRdb copy is limited to in-frame clones, with some not included. The table lists 150,000 or so clones, about 95% of them singletons. Source material: PBMCs. The receptors here all came from a man in his sixties with colorectal cancer.

J is TRBJ1-1 and V is TRBV19; D remains unclear. There are 14 residues in the CDR3. Per germline, CDR1 LNHDA and CDR2 SQIVND (reference sequence). V was shortened by 0 bases and J by 4 bases, with 9 bases between the two germline ends. The CDR3 nucleotides are TGTGCCAGTAGTATAGACGGGAAAGGCACTGAAGCTTTCTTT. The encoded protein is CASSIDGKGTEAFF.

This sequence joins TRBV5-1 and TRBJ2-1; TRBD2 aligns across 8 bases. The CDR3 loop spans 15 amino acids. The V gene's germline CDR1 is SGHRS and CDR2 YFSETQ. With V trimmed by 4 bases and J by 0 bases, 3 bases remained unmatched. DNA for the CDR3: TGCGCCAGCAGCCTAGGACTAGCCTCCTACAATGAGCAGTTCTTC. This codes for CASSLGLASYNEQFF.

The CDR3 spells CASSAPGQQETQYF. DNA for the CDR3: TGTGCCAGCAGCGCCCCGGGACAGCAAGAGACCCAGTACTTC. The rearrangement uses TRBV5-6 and TRBJ2-5; TRBD1 aligns across 7 bases. The CDR3 is made up of 14 amino acids. Germline CDR1 reads SGHDT; CDR2 reads YYEEEE. J lost 2 bases, V lost 4 bases, and 5 bases had no gene match. The variable domain in full, with the rest retrieved from reference TRBV5-6 and TRBJ2-5, is DAGVTQSPTHLIKTRGQQVTLRCSPKSGHDTVSWYQQALGQGPQFIFQYYEEEERQRGNFPDRFSGHQFPNYSSELNVNALLLGDSALYLCASSAPGQQETQYFGPGTRLLVL.

J is TRBJ1-1 and V is TRBV2; TRBD1 aligns across 8 bases. Per germline, CDR1 SNHLY and CDR2 FYNNEI. The junction had 2 bases not matched to a gene; V was cut back by 4 bases and J by 1 base. The CDR3 is made up of 14 amino acids. CDR3 protein: CASSGGTGNTEAFF. The DNA for the CDR3 is TGTGCCAGCAGTGGCGGGACAGGGAACACTGAAGCTTTCTTT.

The chain joins TRBV6-5 to TRBJ1-2, with TRBD1 matching over 7 bases. V lost 3 bases, J lost 7 bases, and 11 bases stayed unmatched. Germline V lookup: CDR1 MNHEY, CDR2 SVGAGI. The CDR3 is 15 residues long. CDR3 in DNA: TGTGCCAGCAGTTATGAAATTGACAGGGCCGGTGGCTACACCTTC. It specifies CASSYEIDRAGGYTF.

The V call is TRBV20-1, the J call TRBJ1-5; no clear D gene. Trimming removed 3 bases from V and 4 bases from J, with 7 bases in between. This CDR3 region has 12 residues. The V gene's germline CDR1 is DFQATT and CDR2 SNEGSKA (reference sequence). CDR3 protein: CSASEPNQPQHF. CDR3 DNA: TGCAGTGCTAGTGAACCTAATCAGCCCCAGCATTTT.

The V call is TRBV2, the J call TRBJ2-5, with D hard to call. CDR3 length equals 13 residues. Germline CDR1 is SNHLY and CDR2 is FYNNEI. Trimming removed 8 bases from V and 1 base from J, with 11 bases in between. The CDR3 here is CASYPPVQETQYF. CDR3 sequence (DNA): TGTGCCAGCTATCCTCCGGTCCAAGAGACCCAGTACTTC. The entire variable domain, with the rest obtained from reference TRBV2 and TRBJ2-5, is as follows: EPEVTQTPSHQVTQMGQEVILRCVPISNHLYFYWYRQILGQKVEFLVSFYNNEISEKSEIFDDQFSVERPDGSNFTLKIRSTKLEDSAMYFCASYPPVQETQYFGPGTRLLVL.

The chain employs TRBV20-1 and TRBJ2-3, with 7 positions matching TRBD1. Germline lookup yields CDR1 DFQATT and CDR2 SNEGSKA (reference sequence). With V trimmed by 6 bases and J by 4 bases, 7 bases remained unmatched. The CDR3 is made up of 13 amino acids. The CDR3: CSASTTGADTQYF. The CDR3 DNA reads TGCAGTGCGAGTACAACAGGGGCAGATACGCAGTATTTT.

The chain combines TRBV6-6 with TRBJ1-1, with a possible D match to TRBD1 (5 bases). The germline V gene encodes CDR1 MNHNY and CDR2 SVGAGI (reference sequence). V was pared by 8 bases and J by 2 bases, with 15 bases between. CDR3 length equals 14 residues. CDR3 protein: CASSPLGGNTEAFF. The CDR3 DNA reads as TGTGCCAGCTCCCCTCTGGGGGGAAACACTGAAGCTTTCTTT.

The J gene is TRBJ1-1, the V gene TRBV7-9; D might be TRBD1 (5 bases). The ends were cut back, 8 bases at V and 6 bases at J, with 22 bases in the middle. The germline V gene encodes CDR1 SEHNR and CDR2 FQNEAQ (reference sequence). This CDR3 is built from 15 residues. The DNA of the CDR3 is TGTGCCAGCCATGCGTGGGGCCAGGTGGGGCCTGAAGCTTTCTTT. Amino acid sequence: CASHAWGQVGPEAFF.

This chain joins TRBV6-5 and TRBJ2-1; 8 bases are shared with TRBD1. The CDR3 extends over 13 amino acids. J was trimmed by 5 bases and V by 7 bases; bases with no gene match: 4. CDR1 MNHEY and CDR2 SVGAGI come from the germline V gene. The CDR3 sequence is CASTSGQDNEQFF. CDR3 DNA sequence: TGTGCCAGCACATCGGGACAGGACAATGAGCAGTTCTTC.

This chain joins TRBV11-2 and TRBJ2-5; no reliable D call. This CDR3 has 13 residues. Germline assignment: CDR1 SGHAT and CDR2 FQNNGV. Trimming removed 4 bases at V and 5 bases at J, with 11 bases between. CDR3: CASSSSPVETQYF. CDR3 in DNA: TGTGCCAGCAGCTCCTCCCCTGTCGAGACCCAGTACTTC.

In its sample, this clone was seen once. V and J are TRBV19 and TRBJ2-3, with 11 bases identical to TRBD2. The length of the CDR3 is 17 residues. Germline lookup yields CDR1 LNHDA and CDR2 SQIVND (reference sequence). The junction had 8 bases not matched to a gene; V was cut back by 6 bases and J by 0 bases. CDR3 amino acids: CASSRGTSGSSTDTQYF. DNA of the CDR3: TGTGCCAGTAGCCGGGGGACTAGCGGTTCTAGCACAGATACGCAGTATTTT. The full variable domain, its missing parts supplied by reference TRBV19 and TRBJ2-3, is DGGITQSPKYLFRKEGQNVTLSCEQNLNHDAMYWYRQDPGQGLRLIYYSQIVNDFQKGDIAEGYSVSREKKESFPLTVTSAQKNPTAFYLCASSRGTSGSSTDTQYFGPGTRLTVL.

The genes are TRBV6-5 and TRBJ1-1; perhaps TRBD1 as D (5 bases). Per germline, CDR1 MNHEY and CDR2 SVGAGI. Trimming pared 6 bases from V and 2 bases from J, leaving 10 bases between. The CDR3 contains 13 residues. CDR3 amino acids: CASSLDRNTEAFF. The CDR3 nucleotides are TGTGCCAGCAGCCTCGACAGAAACACTGAAGCTTTCTTT.

This chain joins TRBV6-2 or TRBV6-3 and TRBJ2-5, with D perhaps assigned TRBD1 or TRBD2 (5 bases each). CDR3 length equals 14 residues. V was trimmed by 1 base and J by 2 bases, leaving 8 bases between them. In germline, CDR1 is MNHEY, CDR2 SVGEGT. CDR3 bases: TGTGCCAGCAGTTACTGGGGCGGGCAAGAGACCCAGTACTTC. Encoded protein: CASSYWGGQETQYF.

The chain recombines TRBV19 with TRBJ1-3, with 8 nucleotides matching TRBD1. The CDR3 sequence is 14 residues long. V gave up 4 bases and J gave up 4 bases; unmatched junction bases: 3. CDR1 LNHDA and CDR2 SQIVND come from the germline V gene (reference sequence). CDR3 sequence (DNA): TGTGCCAGTAGTACTCGGGACAGGGGAAACACCATATATTTT. The encoded protein is CASSTRDRGNTIYF.

V and J are TRBV20-1 and TRBJ2-3, with 8 bases identical to TRBD2. This CDR3 spans 15 amino acids. The ends lost 3 bases at V and 0 bases at J; junction bases unmatched: 5. Per germline, CDR1 DFQATT and CDR2 SNEGSKA (reference sequence). CDR3 amino acids: CSASQTSDSTDTQYF. The DNA of the CDR3 is TGCAGTGCTAGTCAGACTAGCGACAGCACAGATACGCAGTATTTT.

The J gene is TRBJ2-5, the V gene TRBV19, with 12 bases lining up with TRBD1. V shed 5 bases and J 2 bases; nucleotides not matched to a gene: 6. This CDR3 is 16 amino acids long. Germline lookup yields CDR1 LNHDA and CDR2 SQIVND (reference sequence). The CDR3: CASSPRDRGRQETQYF. The CDR3 DNA sequence: TGTGCCAGTAGTCCCCGGGACAGGGGGCGGCAAGAGACCCAGTACTTC.

The chain employs TRBV5-1 and TRBJ1-1, with D perhaps TRBD1 (5 bases). The CDR3 runs 12 residues. Germline CDR1 SGHRS, CDR2 YFSETQ. Trimming shortened V by 4 bases and J by 5 bases, and 9 bases separated the two germline ends. This CDR3 is CASSRGGTEAFF. The CDR3 bases are TGCGCCAGCAGCAGGGGAGGGACTGAAGCTTTCTTT.

The chain uses TRBV11-2 and TRBJ1-1; D unclear. This CDR3 is 13 amino acids long. Germline V CDR1 and CDR2: SGHAT, FQNNGV. Between the trimmed V and J ends, which lost 5 bases and 4 bases, there was a span of 11 bases. As DNA, the CDR3 is TGTGCCAGCAGCCTGGGGAGGTTCACTGAAGCTTTCTTT. This sequence encodes CASSLGRFTEAFF.

This clone has a single count. The rearrangement uses TRBV15 and TRBJ2-1, with D tentatively TRBD1 (6 bases). Germline loops: CDR1 LNHNV, CDR2 YYDKDF (reference sequence). V dropped 3 bases and J dropped 8 bases, with 20 bases sitting between them. This CDR3 region has 16 residues. CDR3 sequence reads: CATSRDTGTPGDEQFF. CDR3 nucleotides: TGTGCCACCAGCAGGGATACCGGGACACCGGGCGATGAGCAGTTCTTC.

The chain uses TRBV5-1 and TRBJ2-3; 9 positions match TRBD2. CDR3 size: 16 residues. V lost 1 base and J lost 3; bases outside the gene matches: 6. CDR1 SGHRS and CDR2 YFSETQ come from the germline V gene. CDR3 nucleotide sequence: TGCGCCAGCAGCTTGCAGGGTAGCGGGGGAACAGATACGCAGTATTTT. This codes for CASSLQGSGGTDTQYF.

The V call is TRBV30, the J call TRBJ1-4; 9 bases are a match to TRBD1. V lost 0 bases, J lost 5 bases, and 1 base stayed unmatched. Looked up from germline, CDR1 is GTSNPN and CDR2 is SVGIG (reference sequence). CDR3 size: 14 residues. Here the CDR3 reads CAWSVGTGNEKLFF. The CDR3 nucleotides are TGTGCCTGGAGTGTAGGGACAGGGAATGAAAAACTGTTTTTT.